This TCR beta chain was sequenced in a study of T cells after yellow fever vaccination. Study-level results: The secondary T-cell response peaked on day 5, not day 15, but was weaker.

As TCR cDNA was made by 5'RACE template switching, a universal primer site and UMIs were added. TCRdb reprocessed the 5' RACE reads with MiXCR, giving one entry per CDR3 protein. The table includes some 320,000 distinct CDR3 sequences, over 3.5% detected once. This clonotype was observed a few times. Its antigen is not identified. This CDR3 is 16 amino acids long. Germline values: CDR1 SEHNR, CDR2 FQNEAQ (reference sequence). Trimming cost V 4 bases and J 6 bases; bases outside gene matches: 11. The chain employs TRBV7-9 and TRBJ2-4; 8 nucleotides align to TRBD1. The source material was PBMCs, sampled 5 days after the yellow fever booster vaccination. This clonotype was obtained from a man between 18 and 29 years old who received the YFV17D yellow fever vaccine. CDR3 amino acids: CASSSGGPFSGNIQYF. In DNA, the CDR3 is TGTGCCAGCAGCTCAGGGGGCCCCTTTAGCGGAAACATTCAGTACTTC.